This T cell receptor beta chain appears in the sequencing data of a study of T cell repertoires in cytomegalovirus infection. This clonotype appeared a few times. The CDR3 consists of 15 residues. Germline V gene lookup returns CDR1 LNHNV and CDR2 YYDKDF (reference sequence). V was cut by 3 bases and J by 3 bases, with 14 bases left in between. One entry per CDR3 protein, called by TCRdb with MiXCR from the reads. The sample yields some 400,000 distinct CDR3 sequences, less than 20% seen once. Input material: PBMCs. The chain joins TRBV15 to TRBJ1-2; no clear D gene. This clonotype was sampled from a human donor in good health (CMV status not recorded). Some clones in this sample may be carry-over from other donors' samples. CDR3 loop: CATSSELHRDYGYTF. The DNA for the CDR3 is TGTGCCACCAGCAGTGAACTTCACCGGGACTATGGCTACACCTTC.